This TCR beta chain was captured by sequencing in a study of T cell repertoires in cytomegalovirus infection. Study summary: Public TCR beta signatures were indicative of both CMV infection and a matching HLA type. Notes on the study in general: HLA-C-restricted CMV clonotypes gave the most frequent clonotype in two of eight donors. Summed frequency of public TCR beta families distinguished CMV carriers with the relevant HLA.

TCRdb used MiXCR to reprocess the reads, holding one entry per CDR3 protein. This sample carries about 180,000 distinct CDR3 sequences, around an eighth of them seen once, and the ten largest clones take 25% to 30%. Trimming took off 0 bases at V and 8 bases at J, with 7 bases between the two ends. Germline CDR1 reads MGHRA; CDR2 reads YSYEKL. The CDR3 totals 13 residues. This clonotype has a count of ten or more. The antigen is undetermined. This clonotype originated in a human donor in good health (CMV status not recorded). Some clones in this sample may be carry-over from other donors' samples. The sample comprised PBMCs. This rearrangement joins TRBV4-1 to TRBJ1-4, with no clear D. CDR3 in amino acids: CASSQDPEEKLFF. CDR3 nucleotides: TGCGCCAGCAGCCAAGATCCTGAAGAAAAACTGTTTTTT.